This T cell receptor beta chain appears in the sequencing data of a study of shared clonotypes between healthy human individuals (dated by TCRdb to about 2020). Regarding the complete study: Two women and a few men aged 18 to 49 years were included in the cohort. Per donor, three plates each were used for CD4 naive and CD4 memory, two for CD8 naive, and one for CD8 memory. To estimate repertoire size and how much clonotypes are shared between individuals, the study performed deep sequencing of blood TCR repertoires from about five healthy adults. Libraries were prepared and TCR repertoires were sequenced by different laboratories using diverse techniques, in order to increase sequencing depth and limit assay-specific biases. Each donor's leukapheresis produced roughly between roughly 0.9 and 9 billion PBMCs.

Healthy HIV-negative adults with no recently reported acute infections or vaccinations were included as donors. Only Caucasian adults living in Nashville, Tennessee, USA were represented among the donors. CD4+ T cells were enriched by magnetic negative selection, after which naive cells were positively selected on CD45RA and the negative fraction was taken as the memory subset. After blood collection by leukapheresis, PBMCs were isolated using Ficoll-Histopaque density gradient centrifugation and then cryopreserved in the vapor phase of liquid nitrogen. Analytical flow cytometry was used to check the purity and quantity of each magnetically sorted T cell population. Each sorted fraction had its genomic DNA isolated and then quantified by UV absorbance on a Nanodrop 2000c. TCR CDR3 regions were amplified from genomic DNA by multiplex PCR using the deep immunoSEQ assay. Extracted genomic DNA from each cell subset was spread evenly across all wells of several immunoSEQ 96-well plates, with each plate serving as a replicate. For sorted subsets, around 200 ng genomic DNA, equal to tens of thousands of T cell genomes, was loaded into each replicate PCR. Purified libraries were quantified with a Qubit 3.0 fluorometer, sized on a Bioanalyzer 2100, and re-quantified with the KAPA Library Quantification kit. A separate single-read 150-cycle Illumina NextSeq 550 flow cell was used to sequence each immunoSEQ 96-well plate. Concerning the study's data processing: Because the immunoSEQ output held only junctional sequences and lacked quality scores, the filtering could not match the filtering applied to full-length reads. To assign V/J genes and CDR3, sequences were annotated using PyIR, a Python wrapper for IgBLAST v1.9, with IMGT germline references. Reads were filtered out if the reads had weak V/J assignments (E-value above 1e-6), no CDR3, stop codons, out-of-frame junctions, or ambiguous translated residues. V3J clonotypes were defined by identical inferred V gene, J gene, and CDR3 amino acid sequence. To compute the percentage overlap between repertoires, the number of shared unique clonotypes was divided by the size of the smaller repertoire. Repertoire richness was assessed with RTK rarefaction, the Chao1 estimator, and Recon v2.1 estimates of unobserved clonotypes. OLGA was used to compute generation probabilities for all TCRbeta clonotypes that the gDNA method yielded from a few donors. This immuneACCESS table, as held by TCRdb, lists in-frame sequences with V and J called but not all clones. Of the missing ones, under half trace to an unresolved V gene in checked studies; the others have no known cause. The V and J calls and clone size come from that table; D and trimming were worked out from the DNA. The sample records about a million clones, 65% to 80% of which are singletons. The top ten constitute roughly 1.4% of the sample.

The full study reports these points: Estimated clonotype richness was generally larger for naive than for memory subsets. Compared with non-shared clonotypes, clonotypes shared by all four sorted-subset donors had higher generation probabilities. When several donors were compared, the shared fraction of clonotypes was about 5% for naive CD4, less than 4% for naive CD8, more than 2% for memory CD4, and around 0.37% for memory CD8. Because the study included a small number of donors, the genetic and exposure-history diversity represented was limited. Sampling was limited to blood, and TCR repertoires in tissue likely differ from TCR repertoires in blood. Pairwise subsampling indicated that sequencing depth was expected to affect the degree of clonotype sharing among donors. Even with the large sequencing depth, rarefaction of the sorted-subset datasets indicated that sequencing was incomplete.

Concerning this clone itself: No cognate antigen has been identified for it. No per-base quality is available; no much larger clone lies one base away.

From the germline V gene, CDR1 is MDHEN and CDR2 is SYDVKM. Taken from cysteine to phenylalanine, the CDR3 has 12 residues. This entry keeps only the CDR3 DNA: 36 bases, framed from base 1. Trimming at the junction amounts to 8 bases on V and 2 bases on J, and the germline ends lie 9 bases apart. The sample taken for sequencing was memory CD4+ T cells sorted from blood. This specimen's cell subset or site label, per the study, means: CD45RA-negative fraction. The V and J genes are TRBV28 and TRBJ1-2, with the D gene uncertain. The clonotype was recovered from a young man in good health. The CDR3 protein is CASGSSNYGYTF. DNA sequence: TGTGCCAGCGGGAGTTCGAACTATGGCTACACCTTC.